The clone carrying this TCR beta chain was found many times. Germline lookup yields CDR1 DFQATT and CDR2 SNEGSKA (reference sequence). The CDR3 extends over 13 amino acids. The data derive from a study of human T cells and chemical hapten exposure. The time point is: patch test 3, about 24 weeks after DPC sensitization. Sample treatment: therapeutic diphenylcyclopropenone sensitization with weekly scalp DPC. TCRdb re-called the RACE reads through MiXCR, storing one row per CDR3 protein. The sample lists 50,000 to 65,000 distinct CDR3 sequences, approximately 9.9% occurring once. The chain has TRBV20-1 and TRBJ2-1; TRBD2 might be the D (6 bases). The sequenced sample was whole blood, obtained in connection with sensitization to the hapten diphenylcyclopropenone (DPC). This TCR derives from a middle-aged woman with alopecia areata. Some clones in this sample may be carry-over from other donors' samples. The CDR3 sequence: CSTLASPSNEQFF. The CDR3, as DNA: TGCAGCACCCTAGCGAGCCCATCCAATGAGCAGTTCTTC.